The clone carrying this T cell receptor beta chain was observed a single time. This sample was taken from a study of blood T cell repertoires in COVID-19. Study in general: Sites across the United States, Italy and Spain contributed samples from acute and convalescent COVID-19. T cells, B-cell-depleted T cells, or PBMCs provided the cDNA or gDNA that served as material.

TCRdb's copy holds only in-frame clones and misses some; the assay was immunoSEQ multiplex PCR. Among about 180,000 clones listed, about nine tenths were seen once. The CDR3 has 14 residues. The V gene end was trimmed by 3 bases and the J gene end by 7 bases; junction bases not matched to a gene: 5. Germline V gene sequence: CDR1 LGHNA, CDR2 YSLEER. This TCR derives from a woman aged 50 to 60 with acute or convalescent COVID-19. The rearrangement joins TRBV4-3 to TRBJ1-5; 8 bases are shared with TRBD1. The sample was peripheral blood. CDR3 residues: CASSQDRVVQPQHF. The CDR3 DNA reads TGCGCCAGCAGCCAGGACAGGGTTGTGCAGCCCCAGCATTTT.